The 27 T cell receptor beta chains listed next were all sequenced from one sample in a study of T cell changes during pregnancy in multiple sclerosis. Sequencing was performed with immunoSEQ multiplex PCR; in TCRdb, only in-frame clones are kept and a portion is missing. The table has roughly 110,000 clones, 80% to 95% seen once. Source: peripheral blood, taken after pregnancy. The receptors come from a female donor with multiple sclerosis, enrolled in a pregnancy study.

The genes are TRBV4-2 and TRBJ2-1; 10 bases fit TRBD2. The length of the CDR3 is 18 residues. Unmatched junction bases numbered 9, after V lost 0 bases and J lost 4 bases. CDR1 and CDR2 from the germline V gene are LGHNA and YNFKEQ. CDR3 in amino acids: CASSQDEELAGTYNEQFF. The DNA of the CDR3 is TGTGCCAGCAGCCAAGATGAGGAACTAGCGGGAACATACAATGAGCAGTTCTTC.

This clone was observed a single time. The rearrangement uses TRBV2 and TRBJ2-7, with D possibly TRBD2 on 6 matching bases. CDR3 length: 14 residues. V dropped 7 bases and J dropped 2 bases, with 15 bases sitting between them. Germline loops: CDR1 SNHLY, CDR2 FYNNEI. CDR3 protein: CASMFRREAYEQYF. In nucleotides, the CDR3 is TGTGCCAGCATGTTCAGGCGGGAAGCCTACGAGCAGTACTTC.

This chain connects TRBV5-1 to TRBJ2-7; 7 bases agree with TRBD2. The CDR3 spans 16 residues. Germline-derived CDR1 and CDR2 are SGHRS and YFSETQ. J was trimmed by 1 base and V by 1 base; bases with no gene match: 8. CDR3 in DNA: TGCGCCAGCAGCTTGATCGCGGGAGACGGGTCCTACGAGCAGTACTTC. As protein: CASSLIAGDGSYEQYF.

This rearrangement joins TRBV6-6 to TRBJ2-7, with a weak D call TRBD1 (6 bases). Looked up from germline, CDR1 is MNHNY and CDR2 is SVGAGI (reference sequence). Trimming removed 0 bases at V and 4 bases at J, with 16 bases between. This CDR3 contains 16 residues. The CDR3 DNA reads TGTGCCAGCAGTTACTCGTCCAGGGGCTCTCCATACGAGCAGTACTTC. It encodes CASSYSSRGSPYEQYF.

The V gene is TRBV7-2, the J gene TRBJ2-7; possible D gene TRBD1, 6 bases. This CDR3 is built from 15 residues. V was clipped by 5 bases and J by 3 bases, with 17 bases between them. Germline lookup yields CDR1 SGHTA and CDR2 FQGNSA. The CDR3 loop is CASSVGPGEIYEQYF. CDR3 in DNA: TGTGCCAGCAGCGTTGGGCCAGGGGAGATCTACGAGCAGTACTTC. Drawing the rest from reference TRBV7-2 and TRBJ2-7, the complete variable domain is GAGVSQSPSNKVTEKGKDVELRCDPISGHTALYWYRQSLGQGLEFLIYFQGNSAPDKSGLPSDRFSAERTGGSVSTLTIQRTQQEDSAVYLCASSVGPGEIYEQYFGPGTRLTVT.

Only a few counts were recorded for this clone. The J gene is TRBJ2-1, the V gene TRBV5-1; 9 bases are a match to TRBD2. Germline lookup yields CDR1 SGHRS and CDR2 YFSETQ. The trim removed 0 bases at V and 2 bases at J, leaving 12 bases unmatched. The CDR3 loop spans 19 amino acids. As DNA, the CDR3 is TGCGCCAGCAGCTTGGCCCCCGGTTGGGGCGGGAGGGCCTACAATGAGCAGTTCTTC. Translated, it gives CASSLAPGWGGRAYNEQFF.

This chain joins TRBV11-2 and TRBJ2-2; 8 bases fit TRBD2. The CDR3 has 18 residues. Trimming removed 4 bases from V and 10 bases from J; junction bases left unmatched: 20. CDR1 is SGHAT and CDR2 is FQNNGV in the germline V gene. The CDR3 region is CASSSGVAGTLGRKELFF. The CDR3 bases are TGTGCCAGCAGCTCCGGGGTAGCGGGGACCCTAGGTAGAAAGGAGCTGTTTTTT.

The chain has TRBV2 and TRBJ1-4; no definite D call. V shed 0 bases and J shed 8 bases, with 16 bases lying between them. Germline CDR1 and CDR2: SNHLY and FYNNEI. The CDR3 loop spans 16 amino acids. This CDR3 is CASSEALRGEREKLFF. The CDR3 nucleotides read TGTGCCAGCAGTGAAGCGCTTCGGGGAGAACGGGAAAAACTGTTTTTT. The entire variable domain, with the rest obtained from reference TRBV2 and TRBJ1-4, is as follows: EPEVTQTPSHQVTQMGQEVILRCVPISNHLYFYWYRQILGQKVEFLVSFYNNEISEKSEIFDDQFSVERPDGSNFTLKIRSTKLEDSAMYFCASSEALRGEREKLFFGSGTQLSVL.

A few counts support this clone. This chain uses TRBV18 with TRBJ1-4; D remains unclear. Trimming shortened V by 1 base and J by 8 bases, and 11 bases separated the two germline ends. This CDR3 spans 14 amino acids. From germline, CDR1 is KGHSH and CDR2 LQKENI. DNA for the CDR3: TGTGCCAGCTCACCACGAGGAAATCGGGAAAAACTGTTTTTT. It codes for CASSPRGNREKLFF.

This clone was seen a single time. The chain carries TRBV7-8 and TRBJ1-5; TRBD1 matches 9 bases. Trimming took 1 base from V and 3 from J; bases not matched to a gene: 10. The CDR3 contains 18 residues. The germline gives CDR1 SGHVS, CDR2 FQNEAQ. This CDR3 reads CASSLVGGQGASNQPQHF. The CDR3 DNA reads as TGTGCCAGCAGCTTAGTAGGGGGACAGGGCGCCTCCAATCAGCCCCAGCATTTT.

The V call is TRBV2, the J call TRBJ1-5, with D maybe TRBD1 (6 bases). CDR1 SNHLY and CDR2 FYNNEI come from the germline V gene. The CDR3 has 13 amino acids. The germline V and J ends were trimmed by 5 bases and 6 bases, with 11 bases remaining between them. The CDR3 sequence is CASSRQEAQPQHF. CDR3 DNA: TGTGCCAGCAGTCGACAGGAGGCTCAGCCCCAGCATTTT.

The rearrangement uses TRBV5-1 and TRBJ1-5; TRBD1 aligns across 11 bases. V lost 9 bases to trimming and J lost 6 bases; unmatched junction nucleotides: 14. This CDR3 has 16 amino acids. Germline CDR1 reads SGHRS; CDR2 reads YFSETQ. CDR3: CATTIGQGATGQPQHF. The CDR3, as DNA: TGCGCCACTACCATCGGACAGGGGGCGACGGGTCAGCCCCAGCATTTT.

As DNA, the CDR3 is TGCGCCAGCAGCCTTAACCAGGGTAACGGCAATCAGCCCCAGCATTTT. Translation gives CASSLNQGNGNQPQHF. The rearrangement links TRBV4-1 to TRBJ1-5, with D possibly matching TRBD1 (5 bases). Between the trimmed V and J ends, which lost 4 bases and 2 bases, there was a span of 15 bases. Germline CDR1 and CDR2: MGHRA and YSYEKL. The CDR3 is 16 amino acids.

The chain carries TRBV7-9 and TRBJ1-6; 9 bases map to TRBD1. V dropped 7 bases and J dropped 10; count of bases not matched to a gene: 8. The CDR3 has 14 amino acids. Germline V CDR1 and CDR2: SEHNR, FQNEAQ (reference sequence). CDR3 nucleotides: TGTGCCAGCAATCCGGGACAGGGACGATCACCCCTCCACTTT. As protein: CASNPGQGRSPLHF.

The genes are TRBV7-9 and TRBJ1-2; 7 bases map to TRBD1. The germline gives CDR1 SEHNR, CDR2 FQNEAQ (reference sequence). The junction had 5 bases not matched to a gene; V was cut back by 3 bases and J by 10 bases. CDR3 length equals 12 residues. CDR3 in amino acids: CASSFTGDHYTF. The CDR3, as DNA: TGTGCCAGCAGCTTTACAGGGGACCACTACACCTTC.

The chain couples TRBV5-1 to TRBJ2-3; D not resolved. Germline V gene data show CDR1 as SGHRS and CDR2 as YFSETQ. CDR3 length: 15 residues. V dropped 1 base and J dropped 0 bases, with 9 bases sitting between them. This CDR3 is CASSLTVISTDTQYF. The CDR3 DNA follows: TGCGCCAGCAGCTTGACGGTGATAAGCACAGATACGCAGTATTTT.

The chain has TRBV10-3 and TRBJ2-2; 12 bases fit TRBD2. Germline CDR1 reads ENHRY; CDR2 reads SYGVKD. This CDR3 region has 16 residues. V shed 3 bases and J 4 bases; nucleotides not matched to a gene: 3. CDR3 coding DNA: TGTGCCATCAGTGATCCGACTAGCGGGGGCACCGGGGAGCTGTTTTTT. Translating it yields CAISDPTSGGTGELFF.

The CDR3 loop reads CASSEALWAGNYEQYF. As DNA, the CDR3 is TGTGCCAGCAGTGAAGCGCTTTGGGCAGGGAACTACGAGCAGTACTTC. The chain recombines TRBV2 with TRBJ2-7, with D possibly matching TRBD1 (5 bases). This CDR3 has 16 residues. CDR1 is SNHLY and CDR2 is FYNNEI in the germline V gene. V was shortened by 0 bases and J by 3 bases, with 15 bases between the two germline ends.

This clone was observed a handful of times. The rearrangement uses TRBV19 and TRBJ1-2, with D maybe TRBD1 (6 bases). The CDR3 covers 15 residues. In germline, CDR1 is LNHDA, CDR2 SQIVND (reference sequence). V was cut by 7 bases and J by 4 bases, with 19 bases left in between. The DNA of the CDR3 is TGTGCCAGTACCAGGGGAAGCGGTCTTGCCTATGGCTACACCTTC. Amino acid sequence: CASTRGSGLAYGYTF.

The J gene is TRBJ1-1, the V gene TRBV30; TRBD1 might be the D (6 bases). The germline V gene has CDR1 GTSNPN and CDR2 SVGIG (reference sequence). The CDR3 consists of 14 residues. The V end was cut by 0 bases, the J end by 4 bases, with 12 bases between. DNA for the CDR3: TGTGCCTGGAGTGTGGGGGGGCTGAGCACTGAAGCTTTCTTT. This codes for CAWSVGGLSTEAFF.

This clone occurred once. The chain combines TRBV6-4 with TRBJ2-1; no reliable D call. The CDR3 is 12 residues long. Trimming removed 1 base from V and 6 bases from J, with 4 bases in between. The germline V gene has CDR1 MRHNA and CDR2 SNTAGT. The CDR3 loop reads CASSDYGNEQFF. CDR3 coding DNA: TGTGCCAGCAGTGACTACGGCAATGAGCAGTTCTTC.

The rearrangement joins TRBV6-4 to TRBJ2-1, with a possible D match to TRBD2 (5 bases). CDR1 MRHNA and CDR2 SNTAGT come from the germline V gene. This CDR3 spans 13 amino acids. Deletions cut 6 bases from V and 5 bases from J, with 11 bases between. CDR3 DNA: TGTGCCAGCAGCCCCGGGAAGCACAATGAGCAGTTCTTC. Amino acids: CASSPGKHNEQFF.

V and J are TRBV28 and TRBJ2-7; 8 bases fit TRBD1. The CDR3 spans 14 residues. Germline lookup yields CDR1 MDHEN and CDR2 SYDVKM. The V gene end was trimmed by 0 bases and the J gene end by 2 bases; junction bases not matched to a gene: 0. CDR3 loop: CASSLWTGAYEQYF. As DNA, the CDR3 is TGTGCCAGCAGTTTATGGACAGGGGCCTACGAGCAGTACTTC.

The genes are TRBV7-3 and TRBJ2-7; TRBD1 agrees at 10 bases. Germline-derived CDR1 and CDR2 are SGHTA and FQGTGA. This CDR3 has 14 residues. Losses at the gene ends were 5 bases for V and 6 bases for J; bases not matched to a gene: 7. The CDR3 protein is CASSPGQGSLEQYF. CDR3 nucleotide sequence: TGTGCCAGCAGCCCGGGACAGGGGTCCCTCGAGCAGTACTTC.

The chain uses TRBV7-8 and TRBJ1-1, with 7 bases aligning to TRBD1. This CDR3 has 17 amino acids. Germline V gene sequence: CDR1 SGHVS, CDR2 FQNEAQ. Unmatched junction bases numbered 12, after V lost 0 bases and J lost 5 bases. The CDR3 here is CASSLARRQGVQTEAFF. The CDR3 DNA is TGTGCCAGCAGCTTAGCGCGACGGCAGGGGGTACAAACTGAAGCTTTCTTT.

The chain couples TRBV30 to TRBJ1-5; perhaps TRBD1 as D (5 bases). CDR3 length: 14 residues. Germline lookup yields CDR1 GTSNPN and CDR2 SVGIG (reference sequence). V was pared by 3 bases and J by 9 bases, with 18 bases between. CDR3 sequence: CAWSRAIGDGPQHF. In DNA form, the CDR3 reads TGTGCCTGGAGCAGGGCCATAGGAGATGGGCCCCAGCATTTT.

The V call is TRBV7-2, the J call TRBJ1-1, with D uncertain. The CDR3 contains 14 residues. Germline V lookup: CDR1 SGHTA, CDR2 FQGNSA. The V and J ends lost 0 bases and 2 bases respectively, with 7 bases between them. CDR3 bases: TGTGCCAGCAGCTTAGCGTCGGGAAACACTGAAGCTTTCTTT. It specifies CASSLASGNTEAFF.